A single sample is the source of the 8 T cell receptor beta chains below, sequenced in a study of T cells in Graves' hyperthyroidism and ophthalmopathy. The source material, RNA transcripts, was used to amplify TCR beta CDR3 regions. The TCR CDR3 was amplified in a first-round RT-PCR using the HTBI primer set. Using its own MiXCR run on the multiplex PCR reads, TCRdb lists one record per CDR3 protein. The repertoire holds 300,000 to 400,000 distinct CDR3 sequences, 15% to 20% seen once, with approximately 54% in the top ten. Sequences were obtained from blood. All receptors come from a woman aged 50 to 65 with Graves' hyperthyroidism.

The chain carries TRBV13 and TRBJ2-3; 14 nucleotides agree with TRBD2. The CDR3 covers 16 residues. CDR1 and CDR2 (germline): PRHDT, FYEKMQ (reference sequence). V gave up 7 bases and J gave up 4 bases; unmatched junction bases: 7. The CDR3 sequence: CASKRTSGGSADTQYF. CDR3 in DNA: TGTGCCAGCAAACGGACTAGCGGGGGGTCCGCAGATACGCAGTATTTT.

A remark on this clonotype: This may come from a read error, since a much larger clone is one base off. The chain combines TRBV6-2 or TRBV6-3 with TRBJ2-7; D call uncertain. CDR1 is MNHEY and CDR2 is SVGEGT in the germline V gene. The CDR3 extends over 11 amino acids. The CDR3, as DNA: TGTGCCTGCAGTTATACGGACGAGCAGTACTTC. As protein: CACSYTDEQYF.

This clonotype was counted between two and nine times. The V and J genes are TRBV20-1 and TRBJ2-1; TRBD2 aligns across 8 bases. Germline assignment: CDR1 DFQATT and CDR2 SNEGSKA (reference sequence). The J segment lost 1 base and the V segment lost 2 bases, leaving 1 base of the junction unmatched. The CDR3 covers 14 residues. The CDR3 loop is CSARLAGSYNEQFF. DNA of the CDR3: TGCAGTGCTAGATTAGCGGGGTCCTACAATGAGCAGTTCTTC.

There are a few counts of this clonotype. The rearrangement joins TRBV12-3 or TRBV12-4 to TRBJ1-4, with TRBD1 matching 8 bases. The V segment lost 7 bases and the J segment 6 bases; nucleotides outside the gene matches: 7. CDR3 length equals 14 residues. CDR3 nucleotides: TGTGCCAGCACCGCAGGGGGCCCTTATGAAAAACTGTTTTTT. Protein product: CASTAGGPYEKLFF.

J is TRBJ1-2 and V is TRBV28; TRBD1 agrees at 10 bases. The CDR3 has 13 residues. With V trimmed by 6 bases and J by 7 bases, 5 bases remained unmatched. Germline lookup yields CDR1 MDHEN and CDR2 SYDVKM. The CDR3 DNA reads as TGTGCCAGCAGGACAGGGGGCGAGGGTGGCTACACCTTC. This codes for CASRTGGEGGYTF.

The V and J genes are TRBV12-3 or TRBV12-4 and TRBJ2-3; D tentatively reads TRBD1 or TRBD2 (5 bases each). Trimming removed 5 bases at V and 7 bases at J, with 16 bases between. The CDR3 consists of 14 residues. The CDR3 loop is CASSGGQGKNTQYF. CDR3 coding DNA: TGTGCCAGCAGTGGGGGTCAGGGTAAGAATACGCAGTATTTT.

This chain links TRBV6-2 or TRBV6-3 with TRBJ2-3; D is unclear. Germline CDR1 MNHEY, CDR2 SVGEGT. Trimming removed 0 bases at V and 5 bases at J, with 9 bases between. The CDR3 spans 14 residues. The CDR3 region has the DNA TGTGCCAGCAGTTACTCGATTTCCAAAGATACGCAGTATTTT. Amino acids: CASSYSISKDTQYF.

The V and J genes are TRBV20-1 and TRBJ1-5; D unclear. CDR3 length equals 14 residues. V was pared by 0 bases and J by 4 bases, with 10 bases between. CDR1 DFQATT and CDR2 SNEGSKA come from the germline V gene (reference sequence). The CDR3 DNA is TGCAGTGCTAGAGATACAAGCTTTAATCAGCCCCAGCATTTT. It translates to CSARDTSFNQPQHF.